The T cell receptor (beta chain) under discussion was sequenced for a study of Graves' ophthalmopathy and Graves' hyperthyroidism. Study summary: In this cohort's terms, stable hyperthyroidism meant no ophthalmopathy by 18 months of follow-up. Study observations and caveats: A classifier, a 13-signature model, separated ophthalmopathy from stable hyperthyroidism with approximately 88% sensitivity and less than 83% specificity.

Per the germline V gene, CDR1 is SEHNR and CDR2 is FQNEAQ (reference sequence). Trimming cost V 6 bases and J 4 bases, with 15 bases left between them. This CDR3 spans 14 amino acids. The study recruited hyperthyroidism patients aged 18 to 65 who were newly diagnosed, under 2 months' duration. Patients were left out if they had other autoimmune diseases, uncontrolled infections, pregnancy or lactation. Investigators amplified TCR beta CDR3 regions from RNA transcripts. An initial RT-PCR round employing HTBI primers preceded a second-round multiplex PCR. TCRdb re-called the multiplex PCR reads through MiXCR, storing one row per CDR3 protein. The sample shows 580,000 or so distinct CDR3 sequences, under 45% of them seen only once. This clonotype was recorded once. Its antigen is currently unknown.

The clonotype comes from an adult man with Graves' hyperthyroidism. The chain is built from TRBV7-9 and TRBJ1-1; the D gene is possibly TRBD1 (5 bases). The sequencing sample was made of peripheral blood or thyroid tissue (not recorded which). The CDR3 region has the DNA TGTGCCAGCAGGAAACTAGGGGTGGGCACTGAAGCTTTCTTT. This translates into CASRKLGVGTEAFF.